Listed below are T cell receptor beta chains from one sample, sequenced in a study of early T cells in non-severe SARS-CoV-2 infection. Using its own MiXCR run on the 5' RACE reads, TCRdb lists one record per CDR3 protein. The sample includes roughly 55,000 distinct CDR3 sequences, 11% of them seen just once. Sequencing was done on a sample of whole blood. Receptors originate from an adult who was a healthcare worker with PCR-confirmed SARS-CoV-2 infection or an uninfected control (not recorded which). CDR3s include the opening cysteine and the closing phenylalanine or tryptophan. A D gene is named only where the DNA matches it firmly. Not every row has a clone size; where given, it reads once, few, many or a size class.

cdr3_aa	cdr3_nt	d_call	clone_size	v_call	j_call
CASSASSGSQETQYF	TGCGCCAGCAGCGCGTCTAGCGGGAGCCAAGAGACCCAGTACTTC	TRBD2	.	TRBV5-1	TRBJ2-5
CASSFGRMYEQYF	TGTGCCAGCAGCTTTGGCAGGATGTACGAGCAGTACTTC	.	many	TRBV7-2	TRBJ2-7
CASSLALLTSGGAEETQYF	TGTGCCAGCAGCTTAGCGCTGCTAACTAGCGGGGGGGCAGAGGAGACCCAGTACTTC	TRBD2	few	TRBV7-2	TRBJ2-5
CASSYSGRALNEQFF	TGTGCCAGCAGTTATAGCGGGAGGGCGTTAAATGAGCAGTTCTTC	TRBD2	many	TRBV28	TRBJ2-1
CASSLETGGTDTQYF	TGTGCCAGCAGCTTGGAGACAGGGGGCACAGATACGCAGTATTTT	TRBD1	.	TRBV5-4	TRBJ2-3
CASSFRGAQGNTIYF	TGTGCCAGCAGTTTCCGGGGGGCTCAAGGAAACACCATATATTTT	.	.	TRBV12-3/TRBV12-4	TRBJ1-3
CASSPQGSGTGELFF	TGTGCCAGCAGCCCCCAGGGCTCGGGCACCGGGGAGCTGTTTTTT	.	many	TRBV7-8	TRBJ2-2
CSVGNYGYTF	TGCAGCGTTGGGAACTATGGCTACACCTTC	.	.	TRBV29-1	TRBJ1-2
CASSRILGLHYEQYF	TGTGCCAGCAGCAGAATCCTCGGACTCCACTACGAGCAGTACTTC	.	.	TRBV11-2	TRBJ2-7
CASSPHTRGVGEAFF	TGTGCCAGCAGTCCTCACACCAGGGGGGTTGGTGAAGCTTTCTTT	TRBD1	few	TRBV27	TRBJ1-1
CASSYDWADIQYF	TGTGCCAGCAGTTACGACTGGGCGGACATTCAGTACTTC	.	.	TRBV2	TRBJ2-4
CASSSSGARTDTQYF	TGTGCCAGCAGCTCTAGCGGGGCCCGCACAGATACGCAGTATTTT	TRBD2	many	TRBV7-2	TRBJ2-3
CASSLVAAGEETQYF	TGTGCCAGCAGCTTAGTGGCGGCGGGAGAAGAGACCCAGTACTTC	TRBD2	.	TRBV7-9	TRBJ2-5
CASSQWEANQPQHF	TGCGCCAGCAGCCAATGGGAGGCGAATCAGCCCCAGCATTTT	.	many	TRBV4-1	TRBJ1-5
CASTHPAGETQYF	TGCGCCAGCACCCATCCGGCGGGAGAGACCCAGTACTTC	.	.	TRBV5-1	TRBJ2-5
CASSYQWDRAYNEQFF	TGTGCCAGCAGTTATCAGTGGGACAGGGCCTACAATGAGCAGTTCTTC	TRBD1	many	TRBV6-9	TRBJ2-1
CATSAVGGADNEQFF	TGTGCCACCAGTGCCGTGGGCGGGGCCGACAATGAGCAGTTCTTC	.	.	TRBV24-1	TRBJ2-1
CASSSSKPNQPQHF	TGTGCCAGCAGTTCTTCTAAACCCAATCAGCCCCAGCATTTT	.	many	TRBV12-3/TRBV12-4	TRBJ1-5
CASSIPPGSKETQYF	TGTGCCAGCAGCATCCCCCCAGGGAGCAAGGAGACCCAGTACTTC	.	.	TRBV6-6	TRBJ2-5
CATRGQGSGELFF	TGTGCCACCAGGGGACAGGGATCCGGGGAGCTGTTTTTT	TRBD1	many	TRBV24-1	TRBJ2-2
CASSPSQSTDTQYF	TGCGCCAGCAGCCCTTCCCAGAGCACAGATACGCAGTATTTT	.	.	TRBV4-1	TRBJ2-3
CASSPLSEQYF	TGTGCCAGCAGCCCCTTATCTGAGCAGTACTTC	.	few	TRBV28	TRBJ2-7
CASSLVPIRNQPQHF	TGTGCCAGCAGTTTGGTCCCCATCCGCAATCAGCCCCAGCATTTT	.	few	TRBV12-3/TRBV12-4	TRBJ1-5
CASTDSSLINEQFF	TGTGCCAGCACGGACAGTTCCTTAATCAATGAGCAGTTCTTC	.	.	TRBV28	TRBJ2-1
CASSLNTPGAAQHF	TGTGCCAGCAGCTTAAACACGCCCGGGGCGGCCCAGCATTTT	.	few	TRBV7-9	TRBJ1-5
CASSRDSVSFNEQFF	TGCGCCAGCAGCCGCGACAGCGTAAGCTTCAATGAGCAGTTCTTC	.	.	TRBV5-1	TRBJ2-1
CASSFNSVTEAFF	TGTGCCAGCAGCTTTAATTCGGTCACTGAAGCTTTCTTT	.	few	TRBV7-2	TRBJ1-1
CASSIGGQPTYGYTF	TGTGCCAGTAGTATAGGCGGGCAGCCAACTTATGGCTACACCTTC	.	many	TRBV19	TRBJ1-2
CASSTREYF	TGCGCCAGCAGCACTAGGGAGTACTTC	.	.	TRBV5-1	TRBJ2-7
CASSLVSSGYTDTQYF	TGTGCCAGCAGCTTAGTTTCTAGCGGATACACAGATACGCAGTATTTT	TRBD2	many	TRBV11-2	TRBJ2-3
CSVGGRAVDTQYF	TGCAGCGTCGGGGGGCGGGCTGTCGATACGCAGTATTTT	.	.	TRBV29-1	TRBJ2-3
CASSVGGTARNTQYF	TGTGCCAGCAGCGTAGGGGGGACAGCACGGAATACGCAGTATTTT	TRBD1	.	TRBV9	TRBJ2-3
CASGREGVGNEQFF	TGTGCCAGCGGTAGGGAGGGGGTAGGGAATGAGCAGTTCTTC	.	.	TRBV7-2	TRBJ2-1
CASTQGSVEKLFF	TGTGCCAGCACCCAGGGGAGCGTTGAAAAACTGTTTTTT	.	many	TRBV11-2	TRBJ1-4
CSARAVPAKNIQYF	TGCAGTGCTAGGGCCGTCCCAGCCAAAAACATTCAGTACTTC	.	many	TRBV20-1	TRBJ2-4
CASSPTTGSLAKNIQYF	TGTGCCAGCTCTCCGACGACGGGCAGCCTAGCCAAAAACATTCAGTACTTC	.	many	TRBV18	TRBJ2-4
CASSLVGTGYEQYF	TGCGCCAGCAGCTTGGTTGGGACAGGATACGAGCAGTACTTC	TRBD1	.	TRBV5-1	TRBJ2-7
CASSPAGGDRIEAFF	TGTGCCAGCAGCCCGGCTGGGGGCGACAGGATTGAAGCTTTCTTT	.	few	TRBV5-4	TRBJ1-1
CASSSFQGQSDWGEQYF	TGTGCCAGCAGCTCTTTCCAGGGGCAGTCAGACTGGGGCGAGCAGTACTTC	.	many	TRBV7-8	TRBJ2-7
CASSLGRSYEQYF	TGTGCCAGCAGCTTAGGGAGATCCTACGAGCAGTACTTC	.	.	TRBV11-2	TRBJ2-7
CASTCYRRNSYEQYF	TGTGCCAGCACTTGTTACCGGAGGAATTCCTACGAGCAGTACTTC	.	.	TRBV21-1	TRBJ2-7
CAISVGQPNQPQHF	TGTGCCATCAGTGTTGGGCAGCCCAATCAGCCCCAGCATTTT	.	few	TRBV10-3	TRBJ1-5
CASSLQGSGYNEQFF	TGTGCCAGCAGTCTGCAGGGTAGTGGCTACAATGAGCAGTTCTTC	.	few	TRBV7-9	TRBJ2-1
CASSSPSGTATDTQYF	TGTGCCAGTAGTTCCCCCTCCGGGACAGCGACAGATACGCAGTATTTT	TRBD1	few	TRBV19	TRBJ2-3
CSEDGRGYGYTF	TGCAGTGAGGACGGGAGAGGCTATGGCTACACCTTC	.	.	TRBV20-1	TRBJ1-2
CASSHKQGLSSYEQYF	TGCGCCAGCAGCCATAAACAGGGGTTGAGCTCCTACGAGCAGTACTTC	TRBD1	many	TRBV5-1	TRBJ2-7
CASSVGGGETQYF	TGTGCCAGCTCCGTGGGAGGGGGAGAGACCCAGTACTTC	.	few	TRBV2	TRBJ2-5
CASSLGRDNEQFF	TGTGCCAGCAGTTTAGGACGCGACAATGAGCAGTTCTTC	.	.	TRBV6-6	TRBJ2-1
CASSQRPLNEQFF	TGTGCCAGCAGCCAGAGGCCCCTGAATGAGCAGTTCTTC	.	few	TRBV7-2	TRBJ2-1
CASSWNREGEQYF	TGTGCCAGCAGTTGGAACAGGGAGGGCGAGCAGTACTTC	.	.	TRBV12-3/TRBV12-4	TRBJ2-7
CASSNPGTSEETQYF	TGTGCCAGCAGCAACCCAGGGACTAGCGAGGAGACCCAGTACTTC	TRBD2	few	TRBV6-6	TRBJ2-5